Listed below are T cell receptor beta chains from one sample, sequenced in a study of blood T cell repertoires in COVID-19. Measured with immunoSEQ multiplex PCR; TCRdb has only the in-frame clones, and not every one. This table holds 200,000 to 300,000 clones, 84% found once. Sequenced sample: peripheral blood. The receptors originated from a man between 50 and 59 years old with acute or convalescent COVID-19. The CDR3 runs from the conserved cysteine through the conserved F or W. The order of the fields is V gene, CDR3 protein.

V: TRBV9; CDR3: CASSPGTGAEDTQYF
V: TRBV29-1; CDR3: CSVARDYGYEQYF
V: TRBV3-1/TRBV3-2; CDR3: CASSDDTGEQYF
V: TRBV27; CDR3: CATAPWGRNSPLHF
V: TRBV30; CDR3: CAWTEGYMDGYTF
V: TRBV13; CDR3: CASSKQDTEAFF
V: TRBV28; CDR3: CASTKGLAVSREFF
V: TRBV28; CDR3: CASSPSHMSSYNEQFF
V: TRBV19; CDR3: CASSISGHIYEQYF
V: TRBV10-1; CDR3: CASRAPSGTRDVYEQYF
V: TRBV7-9; CDR3: CASSPPTKTYEQYF
V: TRBV5-1; CDR3: CASSSLSDHQPQHF
V: TRBV15; CDR3: CATRPAYSSGSYNEQFF
V: TRBV6-2/TRBV6-3; CDR3: CASSAWGGSTYNEQFF
V: TRBV6-2/TRBV6-3; CDR3: CASSYPHLAAKNIQYF